These 13 T cell receptor beta chains came from one sample sequenced in a study of HIV-infected patients and healthy controls. Using its own MiXCR run on the 5' RACE reads, TCRdb lists one record per CDR3 protein. The sample has under 70,000 distinct CDR3 sequences, 15% to 20% seen once; the top ten hold about 1.5%. The sequencing input was CD4+ T cells from blood. These TCRs come from a human donor in good health.

This clonotype was recorded at least ten times. The CDR3 nucleotides read TGTGCCAGCAGTTACTCGTCCGGGGGTGGCTACACCTTC. Protein sequence: CASSYSSGGGYTF. This chain joins TRBV6-6 and TRBJ1-2, with a weak D call TRBD1 (5 bases). In germline, CDR1 is MNHNY, CDR2 SVGAGI (reference sequence). V was trimmed by 0 bases and J by 7 bases, leaving 9 bases between them. The CDR3 sequence is 13 residues long.

This sequence joins TRBV27 and TRBJ2-7; 7 bases fit TRBD2. CDR3 length: 15 amino acids. In germline, CDR1 is MNHEY, CDR2 SMNVEV (reference sequence). V dropped 5 bases and J dropped 0; count of bases not matched to a gene: 7. CDR3: CASSTPAGSSYEQYF. Here the CDR3 DNA reads TGTGCCAGCAGTACGCCAGCGGGAAGCTCCTACGAGCAGTACTTC.

This clonotype was recorded at least ten times. The genes are TRBV5-8 and TRBJ2-3; D possibly matches TRBD1 or TRBD2 (5 bases each). The CDR3 is made up of 15 amino acids. The ends were cut back, 5 bases at V and 5 bases at J, with 18 bases in the middle. The germline V gene encodes CDR1 SGHTS and CDR2 YDEGEE. The CDR3, as DNA: TGTGCCAGCAGGAAAGGGACGCAACGTCTAGATACGCAGTATTTT. As protein: CASRKGTQRLDTQYF.

This clonotype was seen more than once but under ten times. The V call is TRBV18, the J call TRBJ2-1, with 9 bases lining up with TRBD2. This CDR3 is built from 17 residues. Germline lookup yields CDR1 KGHSH and CDR2 LQKENI. V shed 3 bases, J shed 12 bases, and the junction held 18 bases outside the gene matches. CDR3: CASSPYGAGGSPAAQFF. The CDR3 DNA is TGTGCCAGCTCACCCTATGGCGCGGGAGGGTCCCCGGCAGCGCAGTTCTTC.

This sequence joins TRBV4-3 and TRBJ1-2; no firm D call. Trimming pared 0 bases from V and 8 bases from J, leaving 16 bases between. Germline CDR1 reads LGHNA; CDR2 reads YSLEER. The CDR3 is 15 residues long. The CDR3 spells CASSQDFGRIGGYTF. The DNA of the CDR3 is TGCGCCAGCAGCCAAGATTTTGGAAGGATAGGCGGCTACACCTTC.

This clonotype has only a few counts. V and J are TRBV5-1 and TRBJ2-7, with D possibly being TRBD1 (6 bases). Germline CDR1 reads SGHRS; CDR2 reads YFSETQ. V lost 1 base, J lost 2 bases, and 10 bases lay in between. CDR3 size: 14 residues. The CDR3 is CASSLTGTTYEQYF. The CDR3 nucleotides read TGCGCCAGCAGCTTGACAGGGACCACCTACGAGCAGTACTTC.

CDR3 amino acids: CASSQPGTRGHEQFF. As DNA, the CDR3 is TGTGCCAGCAGCCAACCCGGGACTCGGGGCCATGAGCAGTTCTTC. The rearrangement joins TRBV4-2 to TRBJ2-1; D may be TRBD2 (6 bases). Trimming took off 2 bases at V and 8 bases at J, with 16 bases between the two ends. The CDR3 spans 15 residues. Germline V lookup: CDR1 LGHNA, CDR2 YNFKEQ.

This clonotype was observed a handful of times. The genes are TRBV11-2 and TRBJ1-1, with 8 bases identical to TRBD1. CDR3 length: 13 residues. With 7 bases clipped from V and 4 bases from J, the junction kept 5 bases outside the gene matches. In germline, CDR1 is SGHAT, CDR2 FQNNGV. The CDR3 loop is CASTRTGGTEAFF. For the CDR3, the DNA is TGTGCCAGCACCCGAACAGGGGGCACTGAAGCTTTCTTT.

This clonotype has only a few counts. The CDR3 DNA is TGTGCCAGTAGTATTAATCCCCGGGGGCGACCCTACCGCGCAACTAATGAAAAACTGTTTTTT. This encodes CASSINPRGRPYRATNEKLFF. The chain has TRBV19 and TRBJ1-4; tentatively, D is TRBD1 (6 bases). V dropped 3 bases and J dropped 0 bases, with 26 bases sitting between them. In germline, CDR1 is LNHDA, CDR2 SQIVND (reference sequence). The CDR3 runs 21 residues. The whole variable domain, filled in from reference TRBV19 and TRBJ1-4, reads DGGITQSPKYLFRKEGQNVTLSCEQNLNHDAMYWYRQDPGQGLRLIYYSQIVNDFQKGDIAEGYSVSREKKESFPLTVTSAQKNPTAFYLCASSINPRGRPYRATNEKLFFGSGTQLSVL.

This clonotype was counted a few times. This rearrangement joins TRBV6-2 or TRBV6-3 to TRBJ1-6, with 7 bases lining up with TRBD1. The germline CDR1 and CDR2 sequences are MNHEY and SVGEGT. The ends lost 10 bases at V and 7 bases at J; junction bases unmatched: 4. The length of the CDR3 is 12 residues. CDR3 DNA: TGTGCCACTAGGGACAGCAATTCACCCCTCCACTTT. Translating it yields CATRDSNSPLHF.

This clonotype showed up just once. This rearrangement joins TRBV6-6 to TRBJ2-7, with TRBD2 matching over 8 bases. The length of the CDR3 is 15 residues. Germline V gives CDR1 MNHNY, CDR2 SVGAGI (reference sequence). The V and J ends lost 2 bases and 7 bases, in that order; junction bases with no gene match: 10. CDR3 nucleotides: TGTGCCAGCAGTTACGACTGGCGGGAGGAAGGGGAGCAGTACTTC. Its protein product is CASSYDWREEGEQYF.

There are a few counts of this clonotype. V is TRBV11-1 and J is TRBJ2-5; D is uncertain. The V end was cut by 1 base, the J end by 1 base, with 7 bases between. Germline V CDR1 and CDR2: SGHAT, FQDESV (reference sequence). This CDR3 contains 14 residues. CDR3 residues: CASSLGQAQETQYF. CDR3 sequence (DNA): TGTGCCAGCAGCTTAGGCCAGGCCCAAGAGACCCAGTACTTC.

This clonotype turned up a few times. The rearrangement uses TRBV20-1 and TRBJ2-1; 12 bases are shared with TRBD2. The germline V gene encodes CDR1 DFQATT and CDR2 SNEGSKA (reference sequence). The CDR3 spans 15 residues. J gave up 3 bases and V 6 bases, and 6 bases lay outside the gene matches. CDR3 amino acids: CSAQTSGRFYNEQFF. CDR3 nucleotide sequence: TGCAGTGCACAGACTAGCGGGAGATTCTACAATGAGCAGTTCTTC.